One and the same sample provided the 14 T cell receptor beta chains below, sequenced in a study of T cells in Graves' hyperthyroidism and ophthalmopathy. TCR beta CDR3 region amplification was performed from RNA transcripts. The HTBI primer set served for first-round RT-PCR of the TCR CDR3. MiXCR, applied by TCRdb to the multiplex PCR reads, yields one record per CDR3 protein. The sample shows roughly 500,000 distinct CDR3 sequences, roughly 50% of them seen only once. The sequencing input was peripheral blood or thyroid tissue (not recorded which). The receptors were sampled from an adult woman with Graves' disease, either hyperthyroidism or ophthalmopathy (not recorded which).

The V gene is TRBV18, the J gene TRBJ1-2, with 12 bases aligning to TRBD1. The germline V gene has CDR1 KGHSH and CDR2 LQKENI. With 2 bases clipped from V and 6 bases from J, the junction kept 4 bases outside the gene matches. This CDR3 is 15 amino acids long. DNA for the CDR3: TGTGCCAGCTCACCAGCCGGGACAGGGGGCAATGGCTACACCTTC. This translates into CASSPAGTGGNGYTF.

This clonotype has a count of ten or more. V usage is TRBV19 and J usage is TRBJ1-2; 7 nucleotides match TRBD1. CDR3 length: 15 residues. V shed 7 bases and J 5 bases; nucleotides not matched to a gene: 13. Per the germline V gene, CDR1 is LNHDA and CDR2 is SQIVND (reference sequence). The CDR3 DNA follows: TGTGCCAGTACCACTCCCTTCGACAGGGAGTATGGCTACACCTTC. Protein: CASTTPFDREYGYTF.

This clonotype was counted only a few times. The rearrangement uses TRBV7-8 and TRBJ1-4; 7 bases fit TRBD1. The germline V gene has CDR1 SGHVS and CDR2 FQNEAQ. The CDR3 is made up of 13 amino acids. Trimming at V came to 5 bases and at J to 10 bases, leaving 7 bases not matched to a gene. The CDR3 sequence: CASSPRGLGKLFF. CDR3 nucleotides: TGTGCCAGCAGCCCCAGGGGGTTGGGAAAACTGTTTTTT.

This clonotype appeared once. The chain joins TRBV20-1 to TRBJ1-1; 10 positions agree with TRBD1. The CDR3 sequence is 15 residues long. The junction had 11 bases not matched to a gene; V was cut back by 5 bases and J by 5 bases. Germline loops: CDR1 DFQATT, CDR2 SNEGSKA (reference sequence). CDR3 in DNA: TGCAGTGCTTCTGATCCCGGGACAGGGGAAACTGAAGCTTTCTTT. It codes for CSASDPGTGETEAFF.

DNA for the CDR3: TGCAGTGCTAGAGATTTTACTAGCGGTAGCTTCACAGATACGCAGTATTTT. This translates into CSARDFTSGSFTDTQYF. The J gene is TRBJ2-3, the V gene TRBV20-1; TRBD2 agrees at 8 bases. CDR3 length: 17 residues. Trimming took 0 bases from V and 2 from J; bases not matched to a gene: 10. The V gene's germline CDR1 is DFQATT and CDR2 SNEGSKA (reference sequence).

V is TRBV7-9 and J is TRBJ2-7, with 10 bases fitting TRBD1. From germline, CDR1 is SEHNR and CDR2 FQNEAQ (reference sequence). CDR3 size: 17 residues. The J segment lost 5 bases and the V segment lost 5 bases, leaving 15 bases of the junction unmatched. In DNA form, the CDR3 reads TGTGCCAGCAGCCCCACCGGACAGGGGGGGAATTCCCACGAGCAGTACTTC. Residues: CASSPTGQGGNSHEQYF.

The chain links TRBV20-1 to TRBJ1-5, with D uncertain. This CDR3 is 14 amino acids long. CDR1 and CDR2 from the germline V gene are DFQATT and SNEGSKA (reference sequence). The germline V and J ends were trimmed by 5 bases and 2 bases, with 13 bases remaining between them. CDR3 sequence (DNA): TGCAGTGCTGCCCGGGCCACGGGCAATCAGCCCCAGCATTTT. Translation: CSAARATGNQPQHF.

The chain is built from TRBV28 and TRBJ2-2; weak D call: TRBD2 (6 bases). The CDR3 sequence is 14 residues long. Germline values: CDR1 MDHEN, CDR2 SYDVKM. V was cut by 7 bases and J by 4 bases, with 13 bases left in between. The CDR3 here is CASTGAGITGELFF. The CDR3 nucleotides read TGTGCCAGCACCGGCGCGGGGATCACCGGGGAGCTGTTTTTT.

This clonotype was counted a few times. The chain couples TRBV7-9 to TRBJ2-2; D ambiguous. CDR1 is SEHNR and CDR2 is FQNEAQ in the germline V gene (reference sequence). This CDR3 region has 14 residues. V was pared by 1 base and J by 3 bases, with 6 bases between. In DNA, the CDR3 is TGTGCCAGCAGCTTAGGGGCCGACACCGGGGAGCTGTTTTTT. Translated, it gives CASSLGADTGELFF.

At least ten counts were recorded for this clonotype. V is TRBV2 and J is TRBJ2-5, with D hard to call. The CDR3 covers 10 residues. CDR1 and CDR2 from the germline V gene are SNHLY and FYNNEI. V was pared by 8 bases and J by 5 bases, with 6 bases between. CDR3 region: CASDYETQYF. The CDR3 DNA sequence: TGTGCCAGCGATTACGAGACCCAGTACTTC.

This clonotype was detected many times. V usage is TRBV10-3 and J usage is TRBJ2-5; TRBD1 might be the D (6 bases). This CDR3 comprises 14 residues. V gave up 6 bases and J gave up 4 bases, with 15 bases separating them. Germline-derived CDR1 and CDR2 are ENHRY and SYGVKD. The CDR3, as DNA: TGTGCCATCAGAGCGACAGGACTCACAGAGACCCAGTACTTC. It encodes CAIRATGLTETQYF.

This clonotype was observed many times. This sequence joins TRBV2 and TRBJ1-1; D possibly corresponds to TRBD1 (5 bases). The CDR3 length is 13 residues. CDR1 is SNHLY and CDR2 is FYNNEI in the germline V gene. V was shortened by 5 bases and J by 1 base, with 8 bases between the two germline ends. CDR3 sequence: CASSNDRNTEAFF. The CDR3 nucleotides are TGTGCCAGCAGTAACGACAGGAACACTGAAGCTTTCTTT.

V usage is TRBV9 and J usage is TRBJ1-4; the match to TRBD1 covers 7 bases. CDR1 and CDR2 (germline): SGDLS, YYNGEE. V gave up 3 bases and J gave up 3 bases; unmatched junction bases: 5. There are 15 residues in the CDR3. The CDR3 DNA reads as TGTGCCAGCAGCGCGACAGGGACCTCTAATGAAAAACTGTTTTTT. This gives the protein CASSATGTSNEKLFF.

The rearrangement links TRBV7-9 to TRBJ1-2; weak D call: TRBD1 (5 bases). Between the trimmed V and J ends, which lost 5 bases and 6 bases, there was a span of 16 bases. The CDR3 runs 14 residues. Looked up from germline, CDR1 is SEHNR and CDR2 is FQNEAQ (reference sequence). CDR3 DNA: TGTGCCAGCAGCCCTAGGGTGTCGGGACATGGCTACACCTTC. Translating gives CASSPRVSGHGYTF.